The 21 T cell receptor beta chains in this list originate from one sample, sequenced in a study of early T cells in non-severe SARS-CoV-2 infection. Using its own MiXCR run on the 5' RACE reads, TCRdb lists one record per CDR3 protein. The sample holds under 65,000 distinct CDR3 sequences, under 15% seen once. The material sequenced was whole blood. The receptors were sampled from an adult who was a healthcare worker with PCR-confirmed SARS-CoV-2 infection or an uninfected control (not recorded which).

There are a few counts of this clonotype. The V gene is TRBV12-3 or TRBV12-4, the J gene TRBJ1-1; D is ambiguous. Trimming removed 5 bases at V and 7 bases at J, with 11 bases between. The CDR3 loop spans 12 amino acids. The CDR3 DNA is TGTGCCAGCAGTGTCCAAGGCCTTGAAGCTTTCTTT. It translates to CASSVQGLEAFF.

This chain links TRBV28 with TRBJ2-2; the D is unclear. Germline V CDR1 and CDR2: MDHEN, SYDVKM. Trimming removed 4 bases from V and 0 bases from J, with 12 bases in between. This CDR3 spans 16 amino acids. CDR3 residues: CASSSFGVANTGELFF. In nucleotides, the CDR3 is TGTGCCAGCAGTTCTTTTGGAGTCGCGAACACCGGGGAGCTGTTTTTT.

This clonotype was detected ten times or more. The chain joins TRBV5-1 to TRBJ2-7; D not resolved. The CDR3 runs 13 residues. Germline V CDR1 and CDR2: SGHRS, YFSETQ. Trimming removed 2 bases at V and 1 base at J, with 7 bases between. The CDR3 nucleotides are TGCGCCAGCAGCTTCCGGGCATCCTACGAGCAGTACTTC. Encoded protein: CASSFRASYEQYF.

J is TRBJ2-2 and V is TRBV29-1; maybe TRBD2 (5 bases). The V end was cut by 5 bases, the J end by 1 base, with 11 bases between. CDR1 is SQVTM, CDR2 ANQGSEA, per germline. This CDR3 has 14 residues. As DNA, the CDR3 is TGCAGCGTTCGGAGGACGGGGAACACCGGGGAGCTGTTTTTT. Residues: CSVRRTGNTGELFF.

The CDR3 region has the DNA TGTGCCAGCAGTCCTTTGGGACAGGGGAGCGAGCAGTACTTC. Translating it yields CASSPLGQGSEQYF. The gene calls are TRBV27 and TRBJ2-7; 10 bases are a match to TRBD1. CDR1 and CDR2 (germline): MNHEY, SMNVEV (reference sequence). This CDR3 spans 14 amino acids. V shed 5 bases and J 6 bases; nucleotides not matched to a gene: 7.

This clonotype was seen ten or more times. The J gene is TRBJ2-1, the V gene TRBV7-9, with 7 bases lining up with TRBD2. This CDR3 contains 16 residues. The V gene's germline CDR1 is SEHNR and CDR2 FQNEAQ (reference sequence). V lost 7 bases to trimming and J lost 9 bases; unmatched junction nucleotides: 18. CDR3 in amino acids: CASTKPGGAPFGEQFF. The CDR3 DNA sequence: TGTGCCAGCACCAAGCCGGGGGGAGCCCCCTTCGGTGAGCAGTTCTTC.

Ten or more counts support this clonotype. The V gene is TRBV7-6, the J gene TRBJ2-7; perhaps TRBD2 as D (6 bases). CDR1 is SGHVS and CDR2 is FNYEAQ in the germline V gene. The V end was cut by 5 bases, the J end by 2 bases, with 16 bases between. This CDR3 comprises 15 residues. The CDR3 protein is CASSPETSVTYEQYF. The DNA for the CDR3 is TGTGCCAGCAGCCCTGAGACTAGTGTAACCTACGAGCAGTACTTC. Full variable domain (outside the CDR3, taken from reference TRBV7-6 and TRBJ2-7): GAGVSQSPRYKVTKRGQDVALRCDPISGHVSLYWYRQALGQGPEFLTYFNYEAQQDKSGLPNDRFSAERPEGSISTLTIQRTEQRDSAMYRCASSPETSVTYEQYFGPGTRLTVT.

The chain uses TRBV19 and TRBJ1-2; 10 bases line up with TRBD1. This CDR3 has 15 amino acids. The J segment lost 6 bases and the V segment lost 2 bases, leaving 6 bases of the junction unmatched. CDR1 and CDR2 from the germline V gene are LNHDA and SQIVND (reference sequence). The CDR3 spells CASSIRRQGADGYTF. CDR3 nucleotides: TGTGCCAGTAGTATAAGGAGACAGGGGGCGGATGGCTACACCTTC.

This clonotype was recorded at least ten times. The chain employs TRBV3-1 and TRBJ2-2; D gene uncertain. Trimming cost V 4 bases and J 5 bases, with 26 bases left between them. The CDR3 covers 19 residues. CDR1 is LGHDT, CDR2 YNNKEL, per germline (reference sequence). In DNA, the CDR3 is TGTGCCAGCAGCCGCTACCTTACTTTGGACGACGCGCAGACCGGGGAGCTGTTTTTT. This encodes CASSRYLTLDDAQTGELFF.

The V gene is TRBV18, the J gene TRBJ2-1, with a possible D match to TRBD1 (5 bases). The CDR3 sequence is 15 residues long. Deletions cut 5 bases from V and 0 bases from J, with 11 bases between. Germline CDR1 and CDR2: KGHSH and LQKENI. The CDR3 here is CASSATGRSYNEQFF. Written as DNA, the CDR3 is TGTGCCAGCTCAGCAACAGGCCGCTCCTACAATGAGCAGTTCTTC.

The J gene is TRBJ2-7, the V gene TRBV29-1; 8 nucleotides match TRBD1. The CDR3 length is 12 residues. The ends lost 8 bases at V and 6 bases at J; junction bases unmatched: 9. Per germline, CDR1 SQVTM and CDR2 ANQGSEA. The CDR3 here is CSIRSQGAEQYF. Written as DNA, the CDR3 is TGCAGCATTAGGTCGCAGGGGGCCGAGCAGTACTTC.

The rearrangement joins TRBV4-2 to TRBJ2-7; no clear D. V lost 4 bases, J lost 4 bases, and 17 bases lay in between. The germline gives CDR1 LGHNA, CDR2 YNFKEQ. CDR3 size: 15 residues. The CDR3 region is CASSPGLTSTYEQYF. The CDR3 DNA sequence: TGTGCCAGCAGCCCCGGGCTTACCTCGACTTACGAGCAGTACTTC.

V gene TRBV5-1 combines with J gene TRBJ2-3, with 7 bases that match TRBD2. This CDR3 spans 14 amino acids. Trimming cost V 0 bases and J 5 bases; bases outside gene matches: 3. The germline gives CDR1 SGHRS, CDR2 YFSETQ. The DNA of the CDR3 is TGCGCCAGCAGCTTGGGACTAGCAAAAGATACGCAGTATTTT. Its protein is CASSLGLAKDTQYF.

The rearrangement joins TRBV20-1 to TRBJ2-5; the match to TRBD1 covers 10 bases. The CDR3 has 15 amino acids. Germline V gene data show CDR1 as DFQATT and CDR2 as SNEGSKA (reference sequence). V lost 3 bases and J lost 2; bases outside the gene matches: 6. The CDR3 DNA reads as TGCAGTGCTAGGCCCTGGGACAGGGGACAAGAGACCCAGTACTTC. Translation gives CSARPWDRGQETQYF.

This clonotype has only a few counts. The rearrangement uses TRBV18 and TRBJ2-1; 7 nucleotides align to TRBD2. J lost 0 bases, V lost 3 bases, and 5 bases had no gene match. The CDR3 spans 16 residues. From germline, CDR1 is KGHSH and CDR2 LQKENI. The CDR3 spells CASSPLGTNSYNEQFF. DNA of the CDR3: TGTGCCAGCTCACCGCTCGGGACTAACTCCTACAATGAGCAGTTCTTC.

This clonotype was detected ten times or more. The CDR3 nucleotides are TGTGCCAGCAGTCCTGGCGGGGCAACTAATGAAAAACTGTTTTTT. It is translated as CASSPGGATNEKLFF. V usage is TRBV5-4 and J usage is TRBJ1-4; D is undetermined. CDR1 SGHNT and CDR2 YYREEE come from the germline V gene (reference sequence). The CDR3 covers 15 residues. Trimming removed 5 bases at V and 0 bases at J, with 11 bases between. Full variable domain (outside the CDR3, taken from reference TRBV5-4 and TRBJ1-4): ETGVTQSPTHLIKTRGQQVTLRCSSQSGHNTVSWYQQALGQGPQFIFQYYREEENGRGNFPPRFSGLQFPNYSSELNVNALELDDSALYLCASSPGGATNEKLFFGSGTQLSVL.

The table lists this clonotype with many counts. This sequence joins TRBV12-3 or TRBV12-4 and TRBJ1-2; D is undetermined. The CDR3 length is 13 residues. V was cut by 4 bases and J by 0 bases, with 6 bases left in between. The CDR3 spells CASSSQPNYGYTF. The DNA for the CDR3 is TGTGCCAGCAGTTCGCAGCCTAACTATGGCTACACCTTC.

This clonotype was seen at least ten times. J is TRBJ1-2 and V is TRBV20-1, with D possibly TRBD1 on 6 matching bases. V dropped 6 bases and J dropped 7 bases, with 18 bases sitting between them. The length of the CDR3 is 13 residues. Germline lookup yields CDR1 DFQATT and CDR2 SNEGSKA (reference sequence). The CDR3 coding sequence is TGCAGTGCAGGACAGTCACTCGGTATTGGCTACACCTTC. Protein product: CSAGQSLGIGYTF.

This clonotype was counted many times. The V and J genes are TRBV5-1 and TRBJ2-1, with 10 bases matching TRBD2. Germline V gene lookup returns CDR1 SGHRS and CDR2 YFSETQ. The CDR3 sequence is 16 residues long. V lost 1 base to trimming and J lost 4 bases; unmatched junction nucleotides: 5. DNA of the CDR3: TGCGCCAGCAGCTTGTCTAGCGGGAGCTTGTACAATGAGCAGTTCTTC. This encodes CASSLSSGSLYNEQFF.

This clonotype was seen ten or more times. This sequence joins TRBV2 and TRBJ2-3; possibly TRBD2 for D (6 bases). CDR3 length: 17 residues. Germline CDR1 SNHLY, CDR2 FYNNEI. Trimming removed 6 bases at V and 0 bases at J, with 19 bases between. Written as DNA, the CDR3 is TGTGCCAGCAGACGCACCTCCCCGGGACTGAGCACAGATACGCAGTATTTT. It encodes CASRRTSPGLSTDTQYF.

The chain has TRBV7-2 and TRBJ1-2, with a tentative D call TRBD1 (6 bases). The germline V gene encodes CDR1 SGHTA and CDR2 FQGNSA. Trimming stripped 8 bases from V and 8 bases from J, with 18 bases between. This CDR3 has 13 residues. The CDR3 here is CASQSSGGHGYTF. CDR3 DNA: TGTGCCAGCCAATCAAGTGGGGGACACGGCTACACCTTC.